The clone carrying this T cell receptor beta chain was counted a single time. This entry is derived from a study of T cell changes during pregnancy in multiple sclerosis. This table comes from immunoSEQ multiplex PCR, and its TCRdb copy is limited to in-frame clones, with some not included. The profile shows about 56,000 clones, around nine tenths of them singletons. Germline trimming cut 4 bases from V and 5 bases from J; bases unmatched to any gene: 8. This CDR3 is built from 14 residues. Germline V lookup: CDR1 SGDLS, CDR2 YYNGEE. The receptor comes from a human donor whose cells served as feeder cells for cultures in a pregnancy study. V usage is TRBV9 and J usage is TRBJ2-5; 7 nucleotides match TRBD1. Sequencing was performed on peripheral blood from another person, used as feeder cells. The DNA of the CDR3 is TGTGCCAGCAGCCCACACACAGGGGAGGAGACCCAGTACTTC. Translation gives CASSPHTGEETQYF.